The next 17 T cell receptor beta chains were all read from a single sample in a study of long-term antiretroviral therapy in people with HIV. Survey level was the resolution at which the v3.0 immunoSEQ assay ran. Libraries were prepared by immunoSEQ multiplex PCR; TCRdb keeps only in-frame clonotypes and omits some of them. This sample has tens of thousands of clones; about 96% occur once, and the top ten carry 2.7%. Sample: unsorted PBMCs, taken 3.7 years after starting antiretroviral therapy. The source is a woman aged 45-59 years with HIV.

This rearrangement joins TRBV7-9 to TRBJ2-7; 13 nucleotides agree with TRBD2. The CDR3 loop spans 16 amino acids. Germline lookup yields CDR1 SEHNR and CDR2 FQNEAQ (reference sequence). V shed 5 bases, J shed 4 bases, and the junction held 8 bases outside the gene matches. DNA of the CDR3: TGTGCCAGCAGCCCCGGACTAGCGGGGGCCCCATACGAGCAGTACTTC. It codes for CASSPGLAGAPYEQYF. The whole variable domain, filled in from reference TRBV7-9 and TRBJ2-7, reads DTGVSQNPRHKITKRGQNVTFRCDPISEHNRLYWYRQTLGQGPEFLTYFQNEAQLEKSRLLSDRFSAERPKGSFSTLEIQRTEQGDSAMYLCASSPGLAGAPYEQYFGPGTRLTVT.

In nucleotides, the CDR3 is TGTGCCAGCAGCCTCAGCGGGGGGGAGACCCAGTACTTC. Translated, it gives CASSLSGGETQYF. The V gene is TRBV7-3, the J gene TRBJ2-5; 9 nucleotides align to TRBD2. CDR3 size: 13 residues. The germline V gene encodes CDR1 SGHTA and CDR2 FQGTGA. V shed 5 bases, J shed 5 bases, and the junction held 3 bases outside the gene matches. Filled out from reference TRBV7-3 and TRBJ2-5, the complete variable domain reads GAGVSQTPSNKVTEKGKYVELRCDPISGHTALYWYRQSLGQGPEFLIYFQGTGAADDSGLPNDRFFAVRPEGSVSTLKIQRTERGDSAVYLCASSLSGGETQYFGPGTRLLVL.

This chain uses TRBV18 with TRBJ1-5, with D uncertain. Germline V gives CDR1 KGHSH, CDR2 LQKENI. V was clipped by 2 bases and J by 5 bases, with 16 bases between them. This CDR3 has 16 amino acids. This CDR3 reads CASSPGPVSRYQPQHF. The DNA for the CDR3 is TGTGCCAGCTCACCAGGGCCAGTCAGCAGATATCAGCCCCAGCATTTT.

This rearrangement joins TRBV13 to TRBJ2-3; 8 positions match TRBD2. Unmatched junction bases numbered 5, after V lost 5 bases and J lost 4 bases. This CDR3 is built from 14 residues. The germline CDR1 and CDR2 sequences are PRHDT and FYEKMQ (reference sequence). The CDR3 spells CASSRGGRADTQYF. The CDR3, as DNA: TGTGCCAGCAGCCGGGGGGGCCGCGCAGATACGCAGTATTTT.

This clone was recorded once. This chain uses TRBV9 with TRBJ2-1, with 9 bases matching TRBD1. The length of the CDR3 is 15 residues. From germline, CDR1 is SGDLS and CDR2 YYNGEE. Germline trimming cut 2 bases from V and 8 bases from J; bases unmatched to any gene: 8. CDR3 amino acids: CASSVLGQGPDEQFF. CDR3 bases: TGTGCCAGCAGCGTCCTGGGACAGGGACCCGATGAGCAGTTCTTC.

CDR3 coding DNA: TGCAGCGTTGACGTAAACTACGAGCAGTACTTC. Its protein is CSVDVNYEQYF. The chain has TRBV29-1 and TRBJ2-7; D gene uncertain. V gave up 3 bases and J gave up 3 bases, with 6 bases separating them. The CDR3 has 11 amino acids. Germline V CDR1 and CDR2: SQVTM, ANQGSEA.

This clone was observed once. The chain couples TRBV19 to TRBJ2-5, with TRBD2 matching 11 bases. The germline V gene has CDR1 LNHDA and CDR2 SQIVND (reference sequence). The J segment lost 5 bases and the V segment lost 5 bases, leaving 7 bases of the junction unmatched. The CDR3 is 15 residues long. CDR3 loop: CASSGSGLAEETQYF. CDR3 sequence (DNA): TGTGCCAGTAGTGGGTCGGGACTAGCGGAGGAGACCCAGTACTTC.

The rearrangement joins TRBV7-2 to TRBJ1-6; D might be TRBD1 (5 bases). Deletions cut 4 bases from V and 11 bases from J, with 18 bases between. Germline CDR1 and CDR2: SGHTA and FQGNSA. This CDR3 region has 15 residues. CDR3 residues: CASSSDGAEGTPLHF. The DNA of the CDR3 is TGTGCCAGCAGCTCTGACGGAGCCGAGGGGACACCCCTCCACTTT.

The V call is TRBV7-9, the J call TRBJ1-1; D uncertain. Trimming pared 1 base from V and 1 base from J, leaving 4 bases between. This CDR3 has 13 residues. Germline CDR1 SEHNR, CDR2 FQNEAQ (reference sequence). The CDR3 DNA reads as TGTGCCAGCAGCTTAGGGGAGAACACTGAAGCTTTCTTT. Protein: CASSLGENTEAFF.

The chain is built from TRBV7-9 and TRBJ2-2, with 8 bases fitting TRBD2. The CDR3 spans 14 residues. The germline gives CDR1 SEHNR, CDR2 FQNEAQ (reference sequence). After removal of 2 bases from V and 13 bases from J, the junction contained 9 bases not matched to a gene. The CDR3 nucleotides read TGTGCCAGCAGCTTAAACGGGGGGGCGATCGCGCTGTTTTTT. Its protein product is CASSLNGGAIALFF.

The chain is built from TRBV5-1 and TRBJ1-4, with a tentative D call TRBD1 (5 bases). Germline CDR1 and CDR2: SGHRS and YFSETQ. The CDR3 is 11 residues long. The V end lost 4 bases, the J end lost 7 bases, and 5 bases lay between the germline ends. As DNA, the CDR3 is TGCGCCAGCAGCCAGGGTGAAAAACTGTTTTTT. This codes for CASSQGEKLFF.

This sequence joins TRBV18 and TRBJ1-5, with D possibly matching TRBD1 (5 bases). Germline CDR1 KGHSH, CDR2 LQKENI. Trimming pared 5 bases from V and 5 bases from J, leaving 13 bases between. This CDR3 is built from 14 residues. CDR3 sequence reads: CASSSRESDQPQHF. The CDR3, as DNA: TGTGCCAGCTCATCCAGGGAATCTGATCAGCCCCAGCATTTT.

This chain uses TRBV4-2 with TRBJ2-7, with D possibly called TRBD1 or TRBD2 (5 bases each). CDR3 length: 17 amino acids. Germline V gene sequence: CDR1 LGHNA, CDR2 YNFKEQ. V lost 3 bases, J lost 0 bases, and 18 bases lay in between. CDR3 DNA sequence: TGTGCCAGCAGCCAGGACCTCCCCGGGACGGCCTCCTACGAGCAGTACTTC. It translates to CASSQDLPGTASYEQYF.

The chain uses TRBV2 and TRBJ1-1; D is undetermined. Germline loops: CDR1 SNHLY, CDR2 FYNNEI. The CDR3 is made up of 13 amino acids. Trimming stripped 4 bases from V and 4 bases from J, with 10 bases between. The CDR3 region is CASSAAVGTEAFF. CDR3 bases: TGTGCCAGCAGTGCGGCGGTAGGCACTGAAGCTTTCTTT.

The rearrangement joins TRBV5-4 to TRBJ2-5; D is possibly TRBD1 (7 bases). CDR3 length: 14 amino acids. CDR1 and CDR2 (germline): SGHNT, YYREEE (reference sequence). The ends were cut back, 3 bases at V and 2 bases at J, with 11 bases in the middle. CDR3 loop: CASSSGGLQETQYF. DNA for the CDR3: TGTGCCAGCAGCTCAGGGGGACTGCAAGAGACCCAGTACTTC. Looking up the rest from reference TRBV5-4 and TRBJ2-5 gives the full variable domain: ETGVTQSPTHLIKTRGQQVTLRCSSQSGHNTVSWYQQALGQGPQFIFQYYREEENGRGNFPPRFSGLQFPNYSSELNVNALELDDSALYLCASSSGGLQETQYFGPGTRLLVL.

The chain joins TRBV19 to TRBJ1-5; 11 bases fit TRBD1. The germline gives CDR1 LNHDA, CDR2 SQIVND (reference sequence). Trimming removed 5 bases from V and 3 bases from J; junction bases left unmatched: 6. The CDR3 extends over 16 amino acids. The CDR3: CASSAGTGGNNQPQHF. CDR3 coding DNA: TGTGCCAGTAGTGCGGGGACAGGGGGTAACAATCAGCCCCAGCATTTT. Full variable domain (missing parts from reference TRBV19 and TRBJ1-5): DGGITQSPKYLFRKEGQNVTLSCEQNLNHDAMYWYRQDPGQGLRLIYYSQIVNDFQKGDIAEGYSVSREKKESFPLTVTSAQKNPTAFYLCASSAGTGGNNQPQHFGDGTRLSIL.

The table lists this clone with a count of one. This chain links TRBV21-1 with TRBJ1-1; the table's D call of TRBD1 was not tested on the DNA. TRBV21-1 is a pseudogene locus. There are 17 residues in the CDR3. The CDR3 protein is CASSKGTKDRSSTEAFF. The DNA of the CDR3 is TGTGCCAGCAGCAAGGGCACAAAGGACAGGTCGAGCACTGAAGCTTTCTTT.